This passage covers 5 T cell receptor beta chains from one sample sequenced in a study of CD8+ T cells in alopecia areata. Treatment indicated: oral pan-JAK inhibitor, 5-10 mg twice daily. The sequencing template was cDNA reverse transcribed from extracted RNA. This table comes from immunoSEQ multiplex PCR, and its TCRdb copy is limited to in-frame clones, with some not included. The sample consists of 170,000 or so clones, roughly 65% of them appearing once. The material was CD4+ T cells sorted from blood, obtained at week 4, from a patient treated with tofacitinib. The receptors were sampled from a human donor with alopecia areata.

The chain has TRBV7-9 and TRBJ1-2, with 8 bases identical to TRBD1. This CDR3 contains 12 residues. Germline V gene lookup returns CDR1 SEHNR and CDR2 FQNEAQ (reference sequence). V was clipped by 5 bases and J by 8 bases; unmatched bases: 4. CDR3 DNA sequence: TGTGCCAGCAGCCAAACAGGGGGAGGCTACACCTTC. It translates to CASSQTGGGYTF.

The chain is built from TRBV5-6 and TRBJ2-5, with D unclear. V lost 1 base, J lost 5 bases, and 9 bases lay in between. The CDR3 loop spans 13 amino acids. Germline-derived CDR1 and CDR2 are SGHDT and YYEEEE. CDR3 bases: TGTGCCAGCAGCTTGTGGGGTTCGGAGACCCAGTACTTC. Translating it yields CASSLWGSETQYF.

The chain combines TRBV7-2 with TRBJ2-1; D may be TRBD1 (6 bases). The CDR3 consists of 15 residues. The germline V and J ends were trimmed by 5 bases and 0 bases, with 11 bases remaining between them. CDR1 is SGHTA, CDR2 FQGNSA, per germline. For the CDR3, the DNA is TGTGCCAGCAGCAAAACAGGGCCCTCCTACAATGAGCAGTTCTTC. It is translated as CASSKTGPSYNEQFF.

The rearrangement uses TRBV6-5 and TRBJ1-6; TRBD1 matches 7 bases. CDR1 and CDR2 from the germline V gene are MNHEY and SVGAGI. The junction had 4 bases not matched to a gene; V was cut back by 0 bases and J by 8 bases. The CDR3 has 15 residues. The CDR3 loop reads CASSYSTGLDSPLHF. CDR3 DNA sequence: TGTGCCAGCAGTTACTCGACAGGGTTGGATTCACCCCTCCACTTT.

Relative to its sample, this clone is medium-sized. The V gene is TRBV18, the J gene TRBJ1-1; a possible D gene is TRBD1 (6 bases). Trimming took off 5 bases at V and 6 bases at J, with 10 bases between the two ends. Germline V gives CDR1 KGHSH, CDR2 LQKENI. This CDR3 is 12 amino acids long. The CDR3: CASSGQHSEAFF. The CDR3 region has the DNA TGTGCCAGCTCAGGACAGCATTCTGAAGCTTTCTTT.